The 31 T cell receptor beta chains listed next were all sequenced from one sample in a study of blood T cell repertoires in COVID-19. Produced via immunoSEQ multiplex PCR; TCRdb's table is partial and in-frame only. The sample lists some 110,000 clones; 75% to 90% were seen once. Sequencing was carried out using peripheral blood. These receptor sequences come from a human donor in a cohort sampled during active COVID-19.

The genes are TRBV4-1 and TRBJ2-1; 10 positions agree with TRBD2. Germline V CDR1 and CDR2: MGHRA, YSYEKL. The CDR3 contains 16 residues. Unmatched junction bases numbered 5, after V lost 1 base and J lost 5 bases. The CDR3 nucleotides read TGCGCCAGCAGCCAAGTGAGGCTAGCGGGAGACAATGAGCAGTTCTTC. It encodes CASSQVRLAGDNEQFF.

V and J are TRBV4-1 and TRBJ1-3, with D hard to call. In germline, CDR1 is MGHRA, CDR2 YSYEKL. The CDR3 is 17 amino acids. V lost 0 bases, J lost 0 bases, and 12 bases lay in between. CDR3 residues: CASSQDKRQSSGNTIYF. The DNA of the CDR3 is TGCGCCAGCAGCCAAGATAAGAGGCAGAGCTCTGGAAACACCATATATTTT.

This clone was seen a single time. The gene calls are TRBV5-1 and TRBJ2-5; TRBD1 aligns across 10 bases. From germline, CDR1 is SGHRS and CDR2 YFSETQ. This CDR3 has 15 residues. V dropped 3 bases and J dropped 5; count of bases not matched to a gene: 7. The CDR3 is CASSWTGTGEETQYF. CDR3 bases: TGCGCCAGCAGCTGGACCGGGACAGGGGAGGAGACCCAGTACTTC.

The chain uses TRBV19 and TRBJ1-5, with TRBD1 identical over 8 bases. Germline V gene sequence: CDR1 LNHDA, CDR2 SQIVND (reference sequence). CDR3 length: 16 residues. The trim removed 7 bases at V and 3 bases at J, leaving 11 bases unmatched. The CDR3 region is CASTPRTGTDNQPQHF. The CDR3 DNA follows: TGTGCCAGTACCCCTCGGACAGGGACTGACAATCAGCCCCAGCATTTT.

The rearrangement links TRBV14 to TRBJ2-1; a possible D gene is TRBD1 (5 bases). This CDR3 is 15 amino acids long. CDR1 and CDR2 from the germline V gene are SGHDN and FVKESK. Trimming pared 0 bases from V and 1 base from J, leaving 7 bases between. In DNA, the CDR3 is TGTGCCAGCAGCCAAGAAGGGGCGTCCTACAATGAGCAGTTCTTC. The encoded protein is CASSQEGASYNEQFF.

J is TRBJ2-1 and V is TRBV7-9; 10 nucleotides agree with TRBD2. Per germline, CDR1 SEHNR and CDR2 FQNEAQ (reference sequence). The CDR3 runs 15 residues. Losses at the gene ends were 4 bases for V and 5 bases for J; bases not matched to a gene: 5. This CDR3 reads CASSSSGRANNEQFF. CDR3 in DNA: TGTGCCAGCAGCTCCAGCGGGAGGGCCAACAATGAGCAGTTCTTC.

This chain connects TRBV5-4 to TRBJ2-1, with TRBD2 identical over 11 bases. Germline CDR1 and CDR2: SGHNT and YYREEE (reference sequence). The CDR3 extends over 16 amino acids. The junction had 6 bases not matched to a gene; V was cut back by 0 bases and J by 7 bases. The CDR3 bases are TGTGCCAGCAGCTTGGAGTTAGCGGGGGGGCGGAATGAGCAGTTCTTC. Translated: CASSLELAGGRNEQFF.

The chain recombines TRBV19 with TRBJ1-2, with 7 bases lining up with TRBD1. Trimming cost V 7 bases and J 4 bases; bases outside gene matches: 12. The V gene's germline CDR1 is LNHDA and CDR2 SQIVND (reference sequence). This CDR3 spans 15 amino acids. The CDR3 protein is CASNGPRDRGYGYTF. The CDR3 DNA follows: TGTGCCAGTAACGGACCCCGGGACAGAGGCTATGGCTACACCTTC. The variable domain in full, with the rest retrieved from reference TRBV19 and TRBJ1-2, is DGGITQSPKYLFRKEGQNVTLSCEQNLNHDAMYWYRQDPGQGLRLIYYSQIVNDFQKGDIAEGYSVSREKKESFPLTVTSAQKNPTAFYLCASNGPRDRGYGYTFGSGTRLTVV.

This chain links TRBV12-5 with TRBJ1-6; D remains unclear. Trimming removed 1 base at V and 7 bases at J, with 8 bases between. The CDR3 length is 14 residues. Germline CDR1 reads LGHNT; CDR2 reads FRNRAP. This CDR3 is CASGLGRGNSPLHF. In DNA form, the CDR3 reads TGTGCTAGTGGTTTGGGCAGAGGAAATTCACCCCTCCACTTT.

In its sample, this clone was seen once. The chain combines TRBV19 with TRBJ2-7; D is possibly TRBD2 (5 bases). This CDR3 comprises 14 residues. Per the germline V gene, CDR1 is LNHDA and CDR2 is SQIVND (reference sequence). The ends were cut back, 5 bases at V and 5 bases at J, with 16 bases in the middle. In DNA, the CDR3 is TGTGCCAGTAGTCCCCGGGGAAGGGCGGACGAGCAGTACTTC. Translating it yields CASSPRGRADEQYF. Full variable domain (missing parts from reference TRBV19 and TRBJ2-7): DGGITQSPKYLFRKEGQNVTLSCEQNLNHDAMYWYRQDPGQGLRLIYYSQIVNDFQKGDIAEGYSVSREKKESFPLTVTSAQKNPTAFYLCASSPRGRADEQYFGPGTRLTVT.

The chain combines TRBV30 with TRBJ1-4; the match to TRBD1 covers 7 bases. Trimming at V came to 4 bases and at J to 6 bases, leaving 8 bases not matched to a gene. The CDR3 is 14 residues long. Per the germline V gene, CDR1 is GTSNPN and CDR2 is SVGIG (reference sequence). Here the CDR3 reads CAWTPGQFYEKLFF. The CDR3 region has the DNA TGTGCCTGGACCCCGGGACAGTTTTATGAAAAACTGTTTTTT.

The chain recombines TRBV15 with TRBJ1-4, with 9 bases matching TRBD1. The CDR3 consists of 18 residues. CDR1 LNHNV and CDR2 YYDKDF come from the germline V gene (reference sequence). V lost 3 bases, J lost 0 bases, and 8 bases stayed unmatched. The CDR3 protein is CATSRGGTGLATNEKLFF. For the CDR3, the DNA is TGTGCCACCAGCAGGGGTGGGACAGGGTTGGCAACTAATGAAAAACTGTTTTTT.

The chain links TRBV23-1 to TRBJ1-2, with TRBD1 identical over 8 bases. TRBV23-1 is filed as an ORF, its function uncertain. The CDR3 has 15 amino acids. V lost 6 bases to trimming and J lost 8 bases; unmatched junction nucleotides: 14. CDR3 sequence (DNA): TGCGCCAGCAGCCGATACAGGACAGGGTGTTACGGCTACACCTTC. Its translation: CASSRYRTGCYGYTF.

CDR3 loop: CASSYLGNEQYF. DNA for the CDR3: TGTGCCAGCAGTTATCTCGGGAACGAGCAGTACTTC. The V and J genes are TRBV12-3 or TRBV12-4 and TRBJ2-7, with D maybe TRBD2 (5 bases). There are 12 residues in the CDR3. Trimming cost V 4 bases and J 5 bases, with 9 bases left between them.

The chain recombines TRBV18 with TRBJ2-3, with 9 bases fitting TRBD1. V lost 2 bases to trimming and J lost 8 bases; unmatched junction nucleotides: 2. The CDR3 spans 13 residues. Germline V gene data show CDR1 as KGHSH and CDR2 as LQKENI. This CDR3 reads CASSPSDRGTQYF. As DNA, the CDR3 is TGTGCCAGCTCACCATCGGACAGGGGTACGCAGTATTTT.

The DNA of the CDR3 is TGTGCCAGCGGCAAGGAGATAGAATCCTACAATGAGCAGTTCTTC. This encodes CASGKEIESYNEQFF. The V call is TRBV25-1, the J call TRBJ2-1; unclear D gene. V was shortened by 8 bases and J by 1 base, with 15 bases between the two germline ends. The CDR3 is made up of 15 amino acids. CDR1 and CDR2 from the germline V gene are MGHDK and SYGVNS. The entire variable domain, with the rest obtained from reference TRBV25-1 and TRBJ2-1, is as follows: EADIYQTPRYLVIGTGKKITLECSQTMGHDKMYWYQQDPGMELHLIHYSYGVNSTEKGDLSSESTVSRIRTEHFPLTLESARPSHTSQYLCASGKEIESYNEQFFGPGTRLTVL.

J is TRBJ1-6 and V is TRBV18; D uncertain. This CDR3 spans 14 amino acids. Trimming removed 6 bases at V and 10 bases at J, with 16 bases between. Germline values: CDR1 KGHSH, CDR2 LQKENI. The CDR3 bases are TGTGCCAGCTCCCCCGGAGGATCTGAGTCACCCCTCCACTTT. It specifies CASSPGGSESPLHF. Complete variable domain (other parts from reference TRBV18 and TRBJ1-6): NAGVMQNPRHLVRRRGQEARLRCSPMKGHSHVYWYRQLPEEGLKFMVYLQKENIIDESGMPKERFSAEFPKEGPSILRIQQVVRGDSAAYFCASSPGGSESPLHFGNGTRLTVT.

The CDR3 region is CASTARGQGTRGETQYF. CDR3 coding DNA: TGTGCCAGTACCGCGAGGGGACAGGGGACCCGCGGGGAGACCCAGTACTTC. The gene calls are TRBV19 and TRBJ2-5; TRBD1 matches at 10 bases. Germline V lookup: CDR1 LNHDA, CDR2 SQIVND (reference sequence). V dropped 7 bases and J dropped 5; count of bases not matched to a gene: 16. This CDR3 has 17 amino acids. The full variable domain, completed using reference TRBV19 and TRBJ2-5, is DGGITQSPKYLFRKEGQNVTLSCEQNLNHDAMYWYRQDPGQGLRLIYYSQIVNDFQKGDIAEGYSVSREKKESFPLTVTSAQKNPTAFYLCASTARGQGTRGETQYFGPGTRLLVL.

The chain joins TRBV27 to TRBJ2-7; D possibly corresponds to TRBD1 (5 bases). Germline CDR1 reads MNHEY; CDR2 reads SMNVEV (reference sequence). V was cut by 5 bases and J by 3 bases, with 11 bases left in between. The CDR3 is 13 amino acids. The CDR3 protein is CASSKTEFYEQYF. CDR3 nucleotides: TGTGCCAGCAGTAAGACAGAGTTCTACGAGCAGTACTTC.

The chain couples TRBV3-1 (or the pseudogene TRBV3-2) to TRBJ2-7; unclear D gene. Germline V CDR1 and CDR2: LGHDT, YNNKEL (reference sequence). Trimming took off 1 base at V and 1 base at J, with 8 bases between the two ends. The length of the CDR3 is 14 residues. The CDR3 nucleotides are TGTGCCAGCAGCCAAGGACTGAATTCCTACGAGCAGTACTTC. It codes for CASSQGLNSYEQYF.

The chain joins TRBV5-8 to TRBJ1-4; maybe TRBD1 (5 bases). V lost 0 bases to trimming and J lost 8 bases, with 17 bases between them. Germline CDR1 SGHTS, CDR2 YDEGEE. CDR3 size: 16 residues. CDR3 protein: CASSLDIDRGEEKLFF. The CDR3 nucleotides are TGTGCCAGCAGCTTGGACATCGACAGAGGCGAGGAAAAACTGTTTTTT.

The chain links TRBV3-1 (or the pseudogene TRBV3-2) to TRBJ2-1, with TRBD1 matching over 8 bases. Germline-derived CDR1 and CDR2 are LGHDT and YNNKEL (reference sequence). The length of the CDR3 is 15 residues. Losses at the gene ends were 4 bases for V and 6 bases for J; bases not matched to a gene: 8. CDR3 sequence reads: CASSLRDRGSNEQFF. CDR3 nucleotides: TGTGCCAGCAGCCTCCGAGACAGGGGCAGCAATGAGCAGTTCTTC.

The chain combines TRBV5-1 with TRBJ2-5; 8 nucleotides align to TRBD1. Germline CDR1 and CDR2: SGHRS and YFSETQ. The CDR3 is made up of 15 amino acids. Trimming at V came to 2 bases and at J to 4 bases, leaving 7 bases not matched to a gene. This CDR3 reads CASSFFRGRTETQYF. The CDR3 nucleotides are TGCGCCAGCAGCTTTTTCAGGGGGCGCACAGAGACCCAGTACTTC.

In nucleotides, the CDR3 is TGCGCCAGCAGCCAAGAGGGGAGGGAAAAACTGTTTTTT. It translates to CASSQEGREKLFF. The chain links TRBV4-1 to TRBJ1-4; D remains unclear. V lost 0 bases and J 8 bases, leaving 7 bases between the germline ends. The CDR3 runs to 13 residues. The germline gives CDR1 MGHRA, CDR2 YSYEKL.

J is TRBJ2-7 and V is TRBV13; 11 bases are a match to TRBD2. Germline assignment: CDR1 PRHDT and CDR2 FYEKMQ (reference sequence). There are 15 residues in the CDR3. V gave up 4 bases and J gave up 2 bases; unmatched junction bases: 4. This CDR3 reads CASSSPGLAAYEQYF. Here the CDR3 DNA reads TGTGCCAGCAGCTCGCCGGGACTAGCGGCCTACGAGCAGTACTTC.

The chain joins TRBV5-6 to TRBJ1-2, with no clear D. The germline CDR1 and CDR2 sequences are SGHDT and YYEEEE. Deletions cut 4 bases from V and 4 bases from J, with 5 bases between. This CDR3 region has 11 residues. CDR3 nucleotides: TGTGCCAGCAGCATCAGCTATGGCTACACCTTC. Translated, it gives CASSISYGYTF.

The chain joins TRBV11-2 to TRBJ2-7; maybe TRBD1 (6 bases). The CDR3 is made up of 14 amino acids. V was trimmed by 5 bases and J by 4 bases, leaving 15 bases between them. Per germline, CDR1 SGHAT and CDR2 FQNNGV. The DNA for the CDR3 is TGTGCCAGCAGCGTAAACAGGGTAAGGTACGAGCAGTACTTC. Encoded protein: CASSVNRVRYEQYF.

The CDR3, as DNA: TGTGCCAGCAGCTTATCGGCTAGCGGGAGGGATGAGCAGTTCTTC. It is translated as CASSLSASGRDEQFF. The V gene is TRBV5-4, the J gene TRBJ2-1; the match to TRBD2 covers 12 bases. In germline, CDR1 is SGHNT, CDR2 YYREEE (reference sequence). The CDR3 is made up of 15 amino acids. The ends lost 2 bases at V and 8 bases at J; junction bases unmatched: 5. The variable domain in full, completed from reference TRBV5-4 and TRBJ2-1, reads ETGVTQSPTHLIKTRGQQVTLRCSSQSGHNTVSWYQQALGQGPQFIFQYYREEENGRGNFPPRFSGLQFPNYSSELNVNALELDDSALYLCASSLSASGRDEQFFGPGTRLTVL.

CDR3 sequence (DNA): TGTGCCAGTAGTATTCGATCGGGACAGGGATACTACGAGCAGTACTTC. Translated: CASSIRSGQGYYEQYF. The rearrangement links TRBV19 to TRBJ2-7; 9 nucleotides line up with TRBD1. The germline gives CDR1 LNHDA, CDR2 SQIVND (reference sequence). V shed 3 bases and J 3 bases; nucleotides not matched to a gene: 9. The CDR3 covers 16 residues.

The gene calls are TRBV29-1 and TRBJ2-7, with 7 nucleotides matching TRBD2. The CDR3 totals 15 residues. The ends lost 1 base at V and 4 bases at J; junction bases unmatched: 10. Germline CDR1 and CDR2: SQVTM and ANQGSEA. The CDR3: CSVEGGGVRDYEQYF. CDR3 coding DNA: TGCAGCGTTGAAGGGGGGGGTGTCCGGGATTACGAGCAGTACTTC.

This rearrangement joins TRBV19 to TRBJ1-2; 10 bases fit TRBD1. Germline trimming cut 4 bases from V and 8 bases from J; bases unmatched to any gene: 7. CDR3 length: 14 amino acids. CDR1 and CDR2 from the germline V gene are LNHDA and SQIVND (reference sequence). The CDR3 sequence: CASSTGQGTGGYTF. The DNA of the CDR3 is TGTGCCAGTAGTACGGGACAGGGGACTGGAGGCTACACCTTC.